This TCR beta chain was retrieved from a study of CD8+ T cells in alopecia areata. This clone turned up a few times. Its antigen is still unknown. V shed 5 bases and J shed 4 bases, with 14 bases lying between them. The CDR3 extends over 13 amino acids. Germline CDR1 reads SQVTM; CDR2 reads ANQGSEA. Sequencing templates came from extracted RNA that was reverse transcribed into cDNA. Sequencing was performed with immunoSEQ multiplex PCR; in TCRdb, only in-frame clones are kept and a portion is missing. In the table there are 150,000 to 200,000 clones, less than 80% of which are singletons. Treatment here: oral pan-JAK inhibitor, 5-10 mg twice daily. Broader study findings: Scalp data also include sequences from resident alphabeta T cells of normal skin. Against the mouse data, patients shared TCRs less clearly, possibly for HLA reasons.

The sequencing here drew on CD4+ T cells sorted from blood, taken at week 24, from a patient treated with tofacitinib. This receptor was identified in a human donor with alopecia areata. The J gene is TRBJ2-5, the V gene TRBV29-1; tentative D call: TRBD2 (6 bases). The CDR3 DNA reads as TGCAGCGTTTCCGAGACTAGACGAGAGACCCAGTACTTC. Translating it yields CSVSETRRETQYF.